Listed below are T cell receptor beta chains from one sample, sequenced in a study of blood T cells in healthy people across ages. TCRdb ran MiXCR on the 5' RACE reads and lists one entry per CDR3 protein. The sample comprises some 1.6 million distinct CDR3 sequences, about 31% of which are singletons, and approximately 10% rests with the top ten. The sequenced sample consisted of blood. All receptors derive from a woman in her twenties or thirties in good health. Both conserved end residues are part of each CDR3. Each record gives: D gene, clone size, V gene, J gene, CDR3 protein, CDR3 DNA. The D gene is left open where the match is weak. Clone size is given for some rows only: seen once, a few or many times, or a class if the clone is expanded.

TRBD2	many	TRBV4-1	TRBJ2-1	CASSRGLDDEQFF	TGCGCCAGCAGCCGGGGACTAGATGACGAGCAGTTCTTC
.	few	TRBV3-1	TRBJ2-2	CASSQDLTGKNTGELFF	TGTGCCAGCAGCCAAGATCTCACCGGAAAGAACACCGGGGAGCTGTTTTTT
TRBD1	.	TRBV5-1	TRBJ1-2	CASSVHMGTEYGYTF	TGCGCCAGCAGCGTCCATATGGGGACAGAATATGGCTACACCTTC
TRBD2	.	TRBV6-1	TRBJ2-1	CASSGLTSGISYNEQFF	TGTGCCAGCAGTGGGTTGACTAGCGGGATATCCTACAATGAGCAGTTCTTC
.	.	TRBV2	TRBJ1-1	CASSDYGPFGNTEAFF	TGTGCCAGCAGTGATTATGGACCCTTTGGGAACACTGAAGCTTTCTTT
.	few	TRBV4-2	TRBJ1-2	CASSQDLQGDVYGYTF	TGTGCCAGCAGCCAAGATCTACAGGGAGATGTCTATGGCTACACCTTC
TRBD2	.	TRBV5-6	TRBJ2-1	CASSWAQAGGYNEQFF	TGTGCCAGCAGCTGGGCCCAAGCGGGGGGATACAATGAGCAGTTCTTC
.	.	TRBV7-2	TRBJ1-1	CASSFGSGLMNTEAFF	TGTGCCAGCAGCTTTGGGAGTGGCCTCATGAACACTGAAGCTTTCTTT
TRBD1	.	TRBV2	TRBJ2-5	CASIPGTGGWETQYF	TGTGCCAGCATCCCCGGGACAGGGGGCTGGGAGACCCAGTACTTC
TRBD1	.	TRBV6-5	TRBJ2-7	CASSHRDRPAGEQYF	TGTGCCAGCAGTCACCGGGACAGACCAGCCGGCGAGCAGTACTTC
TRBD2	.	TRBV5-1	TRBJ2-3	CASSNSGFDADTQYF	TGCGCCAGCAGCAATAGCGGGTTTGACGCAGATACGCAGTATTTT
.	once	TRBV29-1	TRBJ2-7	CGVEVEGYEQYF	TGCGGCGTTGAGGTGGAAGGCTACGAGCAGTACTTC
.	.	TRBV20-1	TRBJ1-1	CSATGTTLGTEAFF	TGCAGTGCTACAGGTACGACCTTAGGTACTGAAGCTTTCTTT
.	.	TRBV7-3	TRBJ2-3	CASSVAGGKDTQYF	TGTGCCAGCAGCGTAGCTGGGGGCAAAGATACGCAGTATTTT
.	few	TRBV2	TRBJ2-7	CASRETGEQYF	TGTGCCAGCAGGGAGACTGGCGAGCAGTACTTC
TRBD1	few	TRBV20-1	TRBJ2-1	CSAVDRGAYNEQFF	TGCAGTGCTGTTGACAGGGGCGCCTACAATGAGCAGTTCTTC
.	.	TRBV12-3/TRBV12-4	TRBJ2-5	CASSFEVYGGETQYF	TGTGCCAGCAGTTTCGAGGTTTACGGGGGCGAGACCCAGTACTTC
TRBD2	.	TRBV4-1	TRBJ2-2	CASSTPTGGANTGELFF	TGCGCCAGCAGCACACCGACGGGGGGAGCGAACACCGGGGAGCTGTTTTTT
.	.	TRBV5-1	TRBJ1-1	CASSFSREDTEAFF	TGCGCCAGCAGCTTTAGCAGGGAGGACACTGAAGCTTTCTTT
.	.	TRBV5-1	TRBJ1-4	CASRAQEKLFF	TGCGCCAGCAGGGCTCAGGAAAAACTGTTTTTT
.	.	TRBV28	TRBJ2-7	CASSFRAPRGPEQYF	TGTGCCAGCAGTTTTAGGGCCCCGAGGGGACCCGAGCAGTACTTC
.	.	TRBV7-6	TRBJ2-5	CASSPVGPYREETQYF	TGTGCCAGCAGCCCCGTAGGGCCCTACCGAGAAGAGACCCAGTACTTC
.	once	TRBV7-9	TRBJ2-7	CASSLWTADEQYF	TGTGCCAGCAGCTTATGGACGGCAGACGAGCAGTACTTC
TRBD2	.	TRBV20-1	TRBJ2-3	CSARVPGGPKDTQYF	TGCAGTGCTAGAGTACCGGGAGGGCCTAAGGATACGCAGTATTTT
.	.	TRBV5-4	TRBJ2-5	CASSFPSPSGKETQYF	TGTGCCAGCAGCTTCCCCTCCCCCTCAGGGAAGGAGACCCAGTACTTC
.	.	TRBV25-1	TRBJ2-7	CASSELAGFTYEQYF	TGTGCCAGCAGTGAATTGGCAGGGTTTACCTACGAGCAGTACTTC